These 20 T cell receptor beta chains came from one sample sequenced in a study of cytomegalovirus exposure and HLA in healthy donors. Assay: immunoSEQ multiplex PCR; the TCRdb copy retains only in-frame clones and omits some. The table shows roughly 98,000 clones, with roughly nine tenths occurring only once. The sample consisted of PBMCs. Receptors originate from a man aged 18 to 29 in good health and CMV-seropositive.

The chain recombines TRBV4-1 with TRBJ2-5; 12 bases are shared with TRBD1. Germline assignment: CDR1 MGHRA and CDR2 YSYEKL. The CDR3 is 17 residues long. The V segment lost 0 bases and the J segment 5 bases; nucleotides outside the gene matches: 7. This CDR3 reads CASSQDWGQGAGETQYF. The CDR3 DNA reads TGCGCCAGCAGCCAAGATTGGGGACAGGGGGCAGGGGAGACCCAGTACTTC.

CDR3 DNA: TGTGCCAGCACCCACATATGGGGACAGGACTCCTACGAGCAGTACTTC. It yields the protein CASTHIWGQDSYEQYF. The rearrangement uses TRBV6-6 and TRBJ2-7, with 8 bases matching TRBD1. Trimming removed 7 bases from V and 0 bases from J; junction bases left unmatched: 11. Germline-derived CDR1 and CDR2 are MNHNY and SVGAGI (reference sequence). This CDR3 is built from 16 residues.

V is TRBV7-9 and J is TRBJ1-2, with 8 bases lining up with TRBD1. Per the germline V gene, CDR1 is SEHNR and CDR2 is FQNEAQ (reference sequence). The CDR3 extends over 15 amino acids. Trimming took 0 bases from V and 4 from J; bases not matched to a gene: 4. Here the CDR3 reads CASSLASGGSYGYTF. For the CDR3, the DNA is TGTGCCAGCAGCTTAGCCTCAGGGGGCAGCTATGGCTACACCTTC.

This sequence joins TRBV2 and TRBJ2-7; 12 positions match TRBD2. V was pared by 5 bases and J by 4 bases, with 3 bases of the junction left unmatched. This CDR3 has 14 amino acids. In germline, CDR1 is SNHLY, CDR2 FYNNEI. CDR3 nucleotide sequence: TGTGCCAGCAGTTGGACTAGCGGGGCTTACGAGCAGTACTTC. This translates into CASSWTSGAYEQYF.

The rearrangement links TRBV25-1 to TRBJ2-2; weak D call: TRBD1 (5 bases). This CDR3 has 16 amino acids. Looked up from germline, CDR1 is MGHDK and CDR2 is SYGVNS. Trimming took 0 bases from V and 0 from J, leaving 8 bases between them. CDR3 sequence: CASSEYPGSNTGELFF. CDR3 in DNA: TGTGCCAGCAGTGAATATCCAGGGTCGAACACCGGGGAGCTGTTTTTT.

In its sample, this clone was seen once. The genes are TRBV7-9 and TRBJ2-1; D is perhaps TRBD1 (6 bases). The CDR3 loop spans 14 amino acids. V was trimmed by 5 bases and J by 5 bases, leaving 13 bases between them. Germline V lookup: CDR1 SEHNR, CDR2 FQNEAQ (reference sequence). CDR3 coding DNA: TGTGCCAGCAGCCGGGACACCGGAAACAATGAGCAGTTCTTC. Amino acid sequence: CASSRDTGNNEQFF.

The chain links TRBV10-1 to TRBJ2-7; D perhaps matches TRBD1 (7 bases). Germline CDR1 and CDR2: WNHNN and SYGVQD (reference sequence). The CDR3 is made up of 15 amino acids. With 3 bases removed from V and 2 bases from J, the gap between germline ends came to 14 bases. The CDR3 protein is CASSDRRGRAYEQYF. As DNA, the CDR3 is TGCGCCAGCAGTGATAGGAGGGGGCGTGCCTACGAGCAGTACTTC.

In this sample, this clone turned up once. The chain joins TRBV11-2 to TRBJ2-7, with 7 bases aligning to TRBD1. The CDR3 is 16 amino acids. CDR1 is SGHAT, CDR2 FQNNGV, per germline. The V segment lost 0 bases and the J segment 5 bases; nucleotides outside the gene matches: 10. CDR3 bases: TGTGCCAGCAGCTTAGATGGTGGAGAGGGGGCTGACGAGCAGTACTTC. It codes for CASSLDGGEGADEQYF. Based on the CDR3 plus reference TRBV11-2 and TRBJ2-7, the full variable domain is EAGVAQSPRYKIIEKRQSVAFWCNPISGHATLYWYQQILGQGPKLLIQFQNNGVVDDSQLPKDRFSAERLKGVDSTLKIQPAKLEDSAVYLCASSLDGGEGADEQYFGPGTRLTVT.

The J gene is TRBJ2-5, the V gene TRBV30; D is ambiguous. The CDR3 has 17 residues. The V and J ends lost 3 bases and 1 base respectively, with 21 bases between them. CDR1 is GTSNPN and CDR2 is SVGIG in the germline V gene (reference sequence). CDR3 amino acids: CAWSPPVVCEVQETQYF. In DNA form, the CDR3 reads TGTGCCTGGAGCCCTCCGGTGGTCTGCGAGGTCCAAGAGACCCAGTACTTC. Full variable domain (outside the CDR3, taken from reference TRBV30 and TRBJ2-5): SQTIHQWPATLVQPVGSPLSLECTVEGTSNPNLYWYRQAAGRGLQLLFYSVGIGQISSEVPQNLSASRPQDRQFILSSKKLLLSDSGFYLCAWSPPVVCEVQETQYFGPGTRLLVL.

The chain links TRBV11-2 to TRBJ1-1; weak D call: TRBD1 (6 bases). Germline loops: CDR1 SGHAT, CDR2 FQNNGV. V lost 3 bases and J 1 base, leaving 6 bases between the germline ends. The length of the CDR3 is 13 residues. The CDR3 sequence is CASSLTGNTEAFF. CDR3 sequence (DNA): TGTGCCAGCAGCTTGACAGGGAACACTGAAGCTTTCTTT. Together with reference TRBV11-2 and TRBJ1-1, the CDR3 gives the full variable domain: EAGVAQSPRYKIIEKRQSVAFWCNPISGHATLYWYQQILGQGPKLLIQFQNNGVVDDSQLPKDRFSAERLKGVDSTLKIQPAKLEDSAVYLCASSLTGNTEAFFGQGTRLTVV.

CDR3: CASSIDPLAGLSRYREQFF. CDR3 nucleotides: TGTGCCAGTAGTATAGACCCACTAGCGGGTTTATCGCGGTACAGAGAGCAGTTCTTC. The chain recombines TRBV19 with TRBJ2-1; 9 nucleotides line up with TRBD2. The CDR3 extends over 19 amino acids. Per the germline V gene, CDR1 is LNHDA and CDR2 is SQIVND (reference sequence). V lost 0 bases, J lost 10 bases, and 19 bases stayed unmatched.

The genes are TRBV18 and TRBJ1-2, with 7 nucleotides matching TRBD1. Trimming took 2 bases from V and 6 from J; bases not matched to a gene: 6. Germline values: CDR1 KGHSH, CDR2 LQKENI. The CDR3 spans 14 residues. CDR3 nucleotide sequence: TGTGCCAGCTCACCATCCACAGGGGAGGATGGCTACACCTTC. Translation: CASSPSTGEDGYTF. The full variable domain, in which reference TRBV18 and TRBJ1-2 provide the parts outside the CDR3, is NAGVMQNPRHLVRRRGQEARLRCSPMKGHSHVYWYRQLPEEGLKFMVYLQKENIIDESGMPKERFSAEFPKEGPSILRIQQVVRGDSAAYFCASSPSTGEDGYTFGSGTRLTVV.

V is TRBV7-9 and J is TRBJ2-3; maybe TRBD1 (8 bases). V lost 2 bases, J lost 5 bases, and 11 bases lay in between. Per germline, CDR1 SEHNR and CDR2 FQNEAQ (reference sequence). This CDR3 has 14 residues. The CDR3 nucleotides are TGTGCCAGCAGCTTAACAGGGGGGGGAGATACGCAGTATTTT. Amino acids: CASSLTGGGDTQYF. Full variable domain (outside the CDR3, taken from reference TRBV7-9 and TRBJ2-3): DTGVSQNPRHKITKRGQNVTFRCDPISEHNRLYWYRQTLGQGPEFLTYFQNEAQLEKSRLLSDRFSAERPKGSFSTLEIQRTEQGDSAMYLCASSLTGGGDTQYFGPGTRLTVL.

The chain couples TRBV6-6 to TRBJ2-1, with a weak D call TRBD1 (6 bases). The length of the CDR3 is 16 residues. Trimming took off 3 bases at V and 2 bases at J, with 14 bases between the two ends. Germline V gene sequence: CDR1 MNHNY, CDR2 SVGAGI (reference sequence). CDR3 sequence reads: CASSYPQGPAYNEQFF. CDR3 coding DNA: TGTGCCAGCAGTTATCCACAGGGCCCCGCCTACAATGAGCAGTTCTTC.

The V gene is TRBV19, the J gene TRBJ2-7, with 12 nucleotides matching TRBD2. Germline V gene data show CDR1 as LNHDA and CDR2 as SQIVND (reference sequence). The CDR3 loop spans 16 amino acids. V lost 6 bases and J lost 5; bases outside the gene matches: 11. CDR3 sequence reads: CASRDPGGLAGNEQYF. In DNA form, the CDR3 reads TGTGCCAGTAGGGACCCGGGTGGACTAGCGGGGAACGAGCAGTACTTC.

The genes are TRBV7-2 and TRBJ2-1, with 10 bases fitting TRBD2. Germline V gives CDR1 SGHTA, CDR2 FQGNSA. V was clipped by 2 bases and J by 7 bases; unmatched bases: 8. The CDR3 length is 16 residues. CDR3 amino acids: CASSLQTSGKWNEQFF. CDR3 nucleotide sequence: TGTGCCAGCAGCTTACAAACTAGCGGGAAGTGGAATGAGCAGTTCTTC.

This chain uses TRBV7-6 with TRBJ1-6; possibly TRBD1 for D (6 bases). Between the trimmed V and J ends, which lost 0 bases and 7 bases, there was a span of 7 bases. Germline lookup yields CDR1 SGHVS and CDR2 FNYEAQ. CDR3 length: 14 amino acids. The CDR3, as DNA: TGTGCCAGCAGCTTAGCCCAGGGGAATTCACCCCTCCACTTT. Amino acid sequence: CASSLAQGNSPLHF.

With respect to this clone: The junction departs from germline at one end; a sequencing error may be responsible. The CDR3: CASNEPTGTASYNEQFF. CDR3 DNA sequence: TGTGCCAGCAATGAACCTACCGGGACTGCATCCTACAATGAGCAGTTCTTC. The rearrangement joins TRBV6-1 to TRBJ2-1; D may be TRBD2 (6 bases). CDR1 and CDR2 from the germline V gene are MNHNS and SASEGT. The CDR3 extends over 17 amino acids.

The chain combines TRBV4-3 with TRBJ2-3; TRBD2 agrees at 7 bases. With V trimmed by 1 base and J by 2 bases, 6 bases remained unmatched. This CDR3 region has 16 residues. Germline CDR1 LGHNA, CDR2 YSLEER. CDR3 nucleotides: TGCGCCAGCAGCCAAGGGGGAGCGGGAAACACAGATACGCAGTATTTT. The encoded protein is CASSQGGAGNTDTQYF.

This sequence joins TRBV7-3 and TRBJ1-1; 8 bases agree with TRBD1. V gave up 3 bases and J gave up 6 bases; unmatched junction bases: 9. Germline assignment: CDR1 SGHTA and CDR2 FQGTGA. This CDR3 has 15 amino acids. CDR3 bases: TGTGCCAGCAGCTTTCATGGACAGGGCATATCTGAAGCTTTCTTT. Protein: CASSFHGQGISEAFF.